This T cell receptor (beta chain) was recorded in a study of CD8 T cells in ankylosing spondylitis. This clonotype appeared many times. What it binds is not known. Findings of the study overall: Clones linked to disease were reported to show significant enrichment in matched ankylosing spondylitis synovial fluid. Researchers report that disease-linked clones proved CD8+ and relatively rare in peripheral blood. A motif of 7 to 9 highly homologous TCR beta variants was seen as apparently characteristic of ankylosing spondylitis blood.

Using quantitative 5'-RACE with molecular barcodes, the authors made TCR beta libraries. A single record per CDR3 protein comes from TCRdb applying MiXCR to the 5' RACE reads. Of about 500,000 distinct CDR3 sequences listed, approximately 5.3% are singletons. CDR3 length: 13 amino acids. Germline values: CDR1 SGHRS, CDR2 YFSETQ. With 0 bases removed from V and 9 bases from J, the gap between germline ends came to 10 bases. The clonotype was recovered from a male donor with ankylosing spondylitis. This chain joins TRBV5-1 and TRBJ2-1; D gene uncertain. The sample taken for sequencing was blood, either unsorted or a sorted T cell fraction (not recorded which). As DNA, the CDR3 is TGCGCCAGCAGCTTGGCCGGAGACATTGAGCAGTTCTTC. Translation: CASSLAGDIEQFF.